This is a list of T cell receptor beta chains from one sample in a study of response to subunit inactivated influenza vaccine. TCRdb redid the calling of the RT-PCR reads with MiXCR, one entry per CDR3 protein. Among more than 700,000 distinct CDR3 sequences listed, 21% were seen once. The sample was PBMCs from blood, taken around 5 days after vaccination. The receptor set was obtained from a man aged 50-60 years who received an inactivated influenza vaccine. The CDR3 runs from the conserved cysteine through the conserved F or W. Fields, in order: V gene, clone size, J gene, CDR3 length, D gene, CDR3 protein, CDR3 DNA. The D gene is left open where the match is weak. Size values are once, few and many counts, or a class for expanded clones, and some rows have none.

v_call: TRBV10-3
clone_size: few
j_call: TRBJ2-7
cdr3_length: 15
d_call: TRBD1
cdr3_aa: CAISDGQGASYEQYF
cdr3_nt: TGTGCCATCAGTGACGGACAGGGCGCCTCCTACGAGCAGTACTTC

v_call: TRBV5-5
clone_size: many
j_call: TRBJ1-4
cdr3_length: 13
d_call: NA
cdr3_aa: CASSLQSREKLFF
cdr3_nt: TGTGCCAGCAGCTTGCAATCCCGGGAAAAACTGTTTTTT

v_call: TRBV20-1
clone_size: few
j_call: TRBJ1-5
cdr3_length: 15
d_call: NA
cdr3_aa: CSGLTGPGSNQPQHF
cdr3_nt: TGCAGTGGACTCACAGGGCCTGGGAGCAATCAGCCCCAGCATTTT

v_call: TRBV7-9
clone_size: NA
j_call: TRBJ2-1
cdr3_length: 16
d_call: TRBD1
cdr3_aa: CASSQMTGRSYNEQFF
cdr3_nt: TGTGCCAGCAGCCAAATGACAGGGCGGTCCTACAATGAGCAGTTCTTC

v_call: TRBV6-5
clone_size: few
j_call: TRBJ1-2
cdr3_length: 15
d_call: TRBD1
cdr3_aa: CASSYSGQGNYGYTF
cdr3_nt: TGTGCCAGCAGTTACTCCGGACAGGGGAACTATGGCTACACCTTC

v_call: TRBV2
clone_size: NA
j_call: TRBJ2-7
cdr3_length: 14
d_call: NA
cdr3_aa: CASTQLIQTYEQYF
cdr3_nt: TGTGCCAGCACCCAATTGATTCAAACCTACGAGCAGTACTTC

v_call: TRBV12-3/TRBV12-4
clone_size: few
j_call: TRBJ2-1
cdr3_length: 17
d_call: TRBD2
cdr3_aa: CASSLGLAGGAYNEQFF
cdr3_nt: TGTGCCAGCAGTCTAGGACTAGCGGGGGGTGCCTACAATGAGCAGTTCTTC

v_call: TRBV5-1
clone_size: few
j_call: TRBJ1-1
cdr3_length: 15
d_call: TRBD1
cdr3_aa: CASSGQGALGTEAFF
cdr3_nt: TGCGCCAGCAGCGGACAGGGGGCCCTCGGAACTGAAGCTTTCTTT

v_call: TRBV2
clone_size: NA
j_call: TRBJ2-4
cdr3_length: 18
d_call: TRBD2
cdr3_aa: CTSSALAGLPLAKNIQYF
cdr3_nt: TGTACCAGCAGTGCCCTAGCGGGGTTGCCCTTAGCCAAAAACATTCAGTACTTC

v_call: TRBV7-2
clone_size: few
j_call: TRBJ1-1
cdr3_length: 14
d_call: NA
cdr3_aa: CASSLLHTDTEAFF
cdr3_nt: TGTGCCAGCAGCTTACTTCACACAGACACTGAAGCTTTCTTT

v_call: TRBV5-1
clone_size: few
j_call: TRBJ2-1
cdr3_length: 14
d_call: TRBD1
cdr3_aa: CASSPRDRVDEQFF
cdr3_nt: TGCGCCAGCAGCCCCCGGGACAGGGTCGATGAGCAGTTCTTC

v_call: TRBV20-1
clone_size: NA
j_call: TRBJ2-5
cdr3_length: 14
d_call: TRBD2
cdr3_aa: CSASLLAGGTWKYF
cdr3_nt: TGCAGTGCTAGTTTACTAGCGGGGGGCACCTGGAAGTACTTC

v_call: TRBV10-3
clone_size: NA
j_call: TRBJ1-4
cdr3_length: 11
d_call: TRBD1
cdr3_aa: CAIRDREKLFF
cdr3_nt: TGTGCCATCAGGGACAGGGAAAAACTGTTTTTT

v_call: TRBV12-2
clone_size: NA
j_call: TRBJ2-3
cdr3_length: 15
d_call: NA
cdr3_aa: CASRLTTTSTDTQYF
cdr3_nt: TGTGCAAGTCGCTTGACTACCACTAGCACAGATACGCAGTATTTT

v_call: TRBV10-3
clone_size: NA
j_call: TRBJ2-1
cdr3_length: 17
d_call: TRBD1
cdr3_aa: CAISGPGQSRSYNEQFF
cdr3_nt: TGTGCCATCAGTGGGCCGGGACAGTCCCGCTCCTACAATGAGCAGTTCTTC

v_call: TRBV7-3
clone_size: NA
j_call: TRBJ1-2
cdr3_length: 13
d_call: NA
cdr3_aa: CASSPELGYGYTF
cdr3_nt: TGTGCCAGCAGCCCCGAACTGGGTTATGGCTACACCTTC

v_call: TRBV14
clone_size: few
j_call: TRBJ2-1
cdr3_length: 15
d_call: TRBD1
cdr3_aa: CASSQPGTAYNEQFF
cdr3_nt: TGTGCCAGCAGCCAACCCGGGACAGCATACAATGAGCAGTTCTTC

v_call: TRBV7-9
clone_size: NA
j_call: TRBJ2-3
cdr3_length: 17
d_call: NA
cdr3_aa: CASSPVLSVSGTDTQYF
cdr3_nt: TGTGCCAGCAGCCCAGTCCTAAGCGTTAGCGGCACAGATACGCAGTATTTT

v_call: TRBV11-2
clone_size: few
j_call: TRBJ2-3
cdr3_length: 18
d_call: TRBD2
cdr3_aa: CASSRRWSGSHPGDTQYF
cdr3_nt: TGTGCCAGCAGCCGACGATGGAGCGGGAGTCACCCAGGGGATACGCAGTATTTT

v_call: TRBV20-1
clone_size: NA
j_call: TRBJ2-1
cdr3_length: 15
d_call: TRBD1
cdr3_aa: CSASGGTGDYNEQFF
cdr3_nt: TGCAGTGCTAGCGGTGGGACAGGGGACTACAATGAGCAGTTCTTC

v_call: TRBV12-3/TRBV12-4
clone_size: few
j_call: TRBJ2-3
cdr3_length: 14
d_call: NA
cdr3_aa: CASSSGVYTDTQYF
cdr3_nt: TGTGCCAGCAGTTCAGGGGTCTACACAGATACGCAGTATTTT

v_call: TRBV13
clone_size: few
j_call: TRBJ2-5
cdr3_length: 14
d_call: NA
cdr3_aa: CASSSGRDQETQYF
cdr3_nt: TGTGCCAGCAGCTCGGGTCGAGACCAAGAGACCCAGTACTTC

v_call: TRBV29-1
clone_size: few
j_call: TRBJ2-1
cdr3_length: 14
d_call: TRBD1
cdr3_aa: CSVGDRVVMNEQFF
cdr3_nt: TGCAGCGTCGGGGACAGGGTGGTAATGAATGAGCAGTTCTTC

v_call: TRBV12-3/TRBV12-4
clone_size: many
j_call: TRBJ2-3
cdr3_length: 13
d_call: TRBD1
cdr3_aa: CASSLHRGNTQYF
cdr3_nt: TGTGCCAGCAGTCTCCACAGGGGAAATACGCAGTATTTT

v_call: TRBV7-9
clone_size: few
j_call: TRBJ2-1
cdr3_length: 16
d_call: NA
cdr3_aa: CASSSVVRFSYNEQFF
cdr3_nt: TGTGCCAGCAGCTCCGTCGTCAGGTTCTCCTACAATGAGCAGTTCTTC

v_call: TRBV29-1
clone_size: few
j_call: TRBJ1-2
cdr3_length: 12
d_call: NA
cdr3_aa: CSVSLRPGGYTF
cdr3_nt: TGCAGCGTTTCACTCCGTCCCGGCGGCTACACCTTC

v_call: TRBV5-6
clone_size: NA
j_call: TRBJ1-1
cdr3_length: 15
d_call: NA
cdr3_aa: CASSLRLRMNTEAFF
cdr3_nt: TGTGCCAGCAGCTTGCGCCTTCGCATGAACACTGAAGCTTTCTTT

v_call: TRBV28
clone_size: few
j_call: TRBJ1-4
cdr3_length: 14
d_call: NA
cdr3_aa: CASSLATGRGRLFF
cdr3_nt: TGTGCCAGCAGTTTAGCGACAGGCCGAGGAAGGCTGTTTTTT

v_call: TRBV7-9
clone_size: many
j_call: TRBJ2-5
cdr3_length: 16
d_call: TRBD1
cdr3_aa: CASSFGQGLNRETQYF
cdr3_nt: TGTGCCAGCAGCTTCGGACAGGGGTTGAATCGGGAGACCCAGTACTTC

v_call: TRBV28
clone_size: NA
j_call: TRBJ2-1
cdr3_length: 15
d_call: TRBD2
cdr3_aa: CASSSLAAYTHEQFF
cdr3_nt: TGTGCCAGCAGTTCACTAGCGGCCTATACACATGAGCAGTTCTTC

v_call: TRBV6-7
clone_size: NA
j_call: TRBJ2-3
cdr3_length: 15
d_call: NA
cdr3_aa: CASSYGRSSTDTQYF
cdr3_nt: TGTGCCAGCAGTTACGGCCGGAGTAGCACAGATACGCAGTATTTT

v_call: TRBV4-3
clone_size: NA
j_call: TRBJ2-3
cdr3_length: 16
d_call: TRBD2
cdr3_aa: CASSQIPGTSEDTQYF
cdr3_nt: TGCGCCAGCAGCCAAATCCCCGGGACTAGCGAGGATACGCAGTATTTT

v_call: TRBV20-1
clone_size: NA
j_call: TRBJ2-1
cdr3_length: 16
d_call: TRBD2
cdr3_aa: CSASGAGRDYNNEQFF
cdr3_nt: TGCAGTGCCAGCGGGGCGGGGAGGGATTACAACAATGAGCAGTTCTTC

v_call: TRBV20-1
clone_size: many
j_call: TRBJ1-1
cdr3_length: 17
d_call: TRBD1
cdr3_aa: CSARADLTGWFGTEAFF
cdr3_nt: TGCAGTGCTAGAGCCGACTTGACAGGGTGGTTTGGCACTGAAGCTTTCTTT

v_call: TRBV18
clone_size: NA
j_call: TRBJ2-5
cdr3_length: 15
d_call: NA
cdr3_aa: CASSPRSDTQETQYF
cdr3_nt: TGTGCCAGCTCACCACGGTCTGACACACAAGAGACCCAGTACTTC

v_call: TRBV18
clone_size: few
j_call: TRBJ1-1
cdr3_length: 13
d_call: NA
cdr3_aa: CASSRDTLAEAFF
cdr3_nt: TGTGCCAGCTCACGGGACACTCTCGCTGAAGCTTTCTTT

v_call: TRBV28
clone_size: NA
j_call: TRBJ2-7
cdr3_length: 14
d_call: NA
cdr3_aa: CASSLFERAYEQYF
cdr3_nt: TGTGCCAGCAGTTTATTCGAACGGGCCTACGAGCAGTACTTC

v_call: TRBV20-1
clone_size: NA
j_call: TRBJ2-3
cdr3_length: 13
d_call: NA
cdr3_aa: CSASGAPTDTQYF
cdr3_nt: TGCAGTGCTTCAGGGGCTCCCACAGATACGCAGTATTTT

v_call: TRBV19
clone_size: NA
j_call: TRBJ1-1
cdr3_length: 12
d_call: NA
cdr3_aa: CASSPGHTEAFF
cdr3_nt: TGTGCCAGTAGCCCCGGGCACACTGAAGCTTTCTTT

v_call: TRBV15
clone_size: few
j_call: TRBJ2-5
cdr3_length: 15
d_call: NA
cdr3_aa: CATSPQAGELGTQYF
cdr3_nt: TGTGCCACCAGCCCGCAGGCAGGGGAATTGGGGACCCAGTACTTC

v_call: TRBV14
clone_size: NA
j_call: TRBJ2-1
cdr3_length: 13
d_call: TRBD1
cdr3_aa: CASSQLTGVEQFF
cdr3_nt: TGTGCCAGCAGCCAATTAACAGGGGTCGAGCAGTTCTTC